The TCR beta chain described here comes from a study of early T cells in non-severe SARS-CoV-2 infection. This clonotype was counted ten times or more. The CDR3 sequence is 16 residues long. CDR1 is MNHEY, CDR2 SVGAGI, per germline. J gave up 9 bases and V 11 bases, and 17 bases lay outside the gene matches. Tagging with unique molecular identifiers was applied to individual cDNA molecules. TCRdb independently ran MiXCR on the 5' RACE reads; one entry per CDR3 protein. Here the sample spans about 110,000 distinct CDR3 sequences, 9% to 14% being singletons. Input material: whole blood. V usage is TRBV6-5 and J usage is TRBJ2-1, with 12 bases fitting TRBD2. The source is an adult who was a healthcare worker with PCR-confirmed SARS-CoV-2 infection or an uninfected control (not recorded which). The CDR3 here is CASQLRASGGAGEQFF. CDR3 sequence (DNA): TGTGCCTCCCAGTTAAGGGCTAGCGGGGGGGCCGGTGAGCAGTTCTTC.